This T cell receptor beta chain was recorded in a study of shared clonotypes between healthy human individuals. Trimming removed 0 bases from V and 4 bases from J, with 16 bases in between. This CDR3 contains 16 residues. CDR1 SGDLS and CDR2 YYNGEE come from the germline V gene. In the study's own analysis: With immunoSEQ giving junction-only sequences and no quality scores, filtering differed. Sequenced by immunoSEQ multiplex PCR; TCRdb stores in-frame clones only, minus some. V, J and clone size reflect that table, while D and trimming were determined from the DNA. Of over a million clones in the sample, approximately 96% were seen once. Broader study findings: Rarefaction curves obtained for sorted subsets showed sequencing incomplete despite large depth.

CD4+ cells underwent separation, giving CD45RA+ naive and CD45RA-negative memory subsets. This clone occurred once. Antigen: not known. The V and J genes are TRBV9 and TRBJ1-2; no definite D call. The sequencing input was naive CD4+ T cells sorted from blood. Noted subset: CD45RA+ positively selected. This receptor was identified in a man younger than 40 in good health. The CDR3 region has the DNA TGTGCCAGCAGCGTAGTTAGGAAGCAAGTGGGCTATGGCTACACCTTC. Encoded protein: CASSVVRKQVGYGYTF.